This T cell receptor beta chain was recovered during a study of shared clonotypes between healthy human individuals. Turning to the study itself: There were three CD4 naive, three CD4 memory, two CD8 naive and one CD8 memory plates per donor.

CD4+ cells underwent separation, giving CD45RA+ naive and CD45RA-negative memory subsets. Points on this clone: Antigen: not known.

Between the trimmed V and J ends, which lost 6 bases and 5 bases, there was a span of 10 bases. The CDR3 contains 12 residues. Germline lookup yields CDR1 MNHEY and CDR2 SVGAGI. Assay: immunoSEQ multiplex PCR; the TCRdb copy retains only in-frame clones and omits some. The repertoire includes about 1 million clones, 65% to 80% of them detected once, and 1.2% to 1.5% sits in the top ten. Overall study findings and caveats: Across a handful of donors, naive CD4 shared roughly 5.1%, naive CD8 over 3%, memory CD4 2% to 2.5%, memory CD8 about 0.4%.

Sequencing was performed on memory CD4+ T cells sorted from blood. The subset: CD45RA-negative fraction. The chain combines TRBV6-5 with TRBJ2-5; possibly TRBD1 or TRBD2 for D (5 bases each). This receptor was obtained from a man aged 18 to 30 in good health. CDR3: CASRDGGETQYF. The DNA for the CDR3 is TGTGCCAGCAGAGATGGGGGTGAGACCCAGTACTTC.